Listed here are 20 T cell receptor beta chains from one sample, sequenced in a study of blood T cell repertoires in COVID-19 (dated by TCRdb to between 2020 and 2021). To prepare the library, the immunoSEQ multiplex PCR assay was applied. Entries here come from immuneACCESS through TCRdb and include only in-frame sequences with V and J called. Some clones fail to appear in such tables; in the studies checked, an unresolved V gene covers under half of the shortfall, and the cause of the remainder is unknown. A total of under 300,000 clones appear in this sample, under 85% of them only once. The top ten hold about 2% of the sample. The sequencing input was peripheral blood. The origin of the receptors is a man in his thirties or forties who had recovered from COVID-19.

This clone has just one count. V usage is TRBV9 and J usage is TRBJ2-4; D perhaps matches TRBD2 (6 bases). Looked up from germline, CDR1 is SGDLS and CDR2 is YYNGEE. V was shortened by 0 bases and J by 13 bases, with 14 bases between the two germline ends. The CDR3 totals 13 residues. The CDR3: CASSVDSGDEQYF. The CDR3 DNA reads TGTGCCAGCAGCGTAGACTCGGGGGATGAACAGTACTTC. Variable domain in full (rest from reference TRBV9 and TRBJ2-4): DSGVTQTPKHLITATGQRVTLRCSPRSGDLSVYWYQQSLDQGLQFLIQYYNGEERAKGNILERFSAQQFPDLHSELNLSSLELGDSALYFCASSVDSGDEQYFGAGTRLSVL.

The rearrangement uses TRBV7-2 and TRBJ1-6; D unresolved. Trimming left V 4 bases short and J 7 bases short, with 14 bases between. The CDR3 is 15 amino acids. Germline-derived CDR1 and CDR2 are SGHTA and FQGNSA. This chain's CDR3 is CASSSSGPGNSPLHF. The CDR3 coding sequence is TGTGCCAGCAGCTCCTCCGGGCCGGGGAATTCACCCCTCCACTTT.

The V call is TRBV10-1, the J call TRBJ2-5; TRBD2 matches at 7 bases. With 3 bases clipped from V and 5 bases from J, the junction kept 3 bases outside the gene matches. In germline, CDR1 is WNHNN, CDR2 SYGVQD (reference sequence). CDR3 size: 13 residues. The DNA for the CDR3 is TGCGCCAGCAGTGAAGGAGCGGGGGAGACCCAGTACTTC. Translation: CASSEGAGETQYF.

In nucleotides, the CDR3 is TGTGCCAGCACAAGGGACAGAGGTCCTTACGAGCAGTACGTC. Translating gives CASTRDRGPYEQYV. The chain links TRBV2 to TRBJ2-7; 7 positions agree with TRBD1. The trim removed 7 bases at V and 4 bases at J, leaving 10 bases unmatched. This CDR3 has 14 amino acids. The germline V gene encodes CDR1 SNHLY and CDR2 FYNNEI.

V is TRBV6-5 and J is TRBJ2-4; 11 bases are a match to TRBD2. Trimming at V came to 7 bases and at J to 3 bases, leaving 5 bases not matched to a gene. Germline loops: CDR1 MNHEY, CDR2 SVGAGI. This CDR3 has 15 residues. The CDR3 DNA reads as TGTGCCAGCACCGGGACTAGCGGTAACAAAAACATTCAGTACTTC. Translated: CASTGTSGNKNIQYF.

Only a few counts were recorded for this clone. J is TRBJ1-1 and V is TRBV19; TRBD1 agrees at 11 bases. Germline V gives CDR1 LNHDA, CDR2 SQIVND (reference sequence). With V trimmed by 7 bases and J by 0 bases, 1 base remained unmatched. The CDR3 has 14 residues. In DNA, the CDR3 is TGTGCCAGTACGGACAGGGGGCTGAACACTGAAGCTTTCTTT. Residues: CASTDRGLNTEAFF.

The CDR3 loop is CATCPEATGELFF. CDR3 in DNA: TGTGCCACATGTCCCGAAGCCACCGGGGAGCTGTTTTTT. V gene TRBV28 combines with J gene TRBJ2-2; no firm D call. The CDR3 runs 13 residues. Germline-derived CDR1 and CDR2 are MDHEN and SYDVKM. Trimming stripped 10 bases from V and 4 bases from J, with 13 bases between.

This chain connects TRBV12-3 or TRBV12-4 to TRBJ2-5; D is undetermined. V lost 5 bases, J lost 8 bases, and 9 bases lay in between. The CDR3 has 11 residues. CDR3 in amino acids: CASSPISTQYF. The CDR3 DNA reads TGTGCCAGCAGTCCCATTTCAACCCAGTACTTC.

The chain employs TRBV2 and TRBJ2-3; TRBD2 aligns across 9 bases. J gave up 2 bases and V 5 bases, and 5 bases lay outside the gene matches. Germline-derived CDR1 and CDR2 are SNHLY and FYNNEI. This CDR3 spans 15 amino acids. The CDR3 bases are TGTGCCAGCAGTAGTAGCGGGGGTGACACAGATACGCAGTATTTT. Residues: CASSSSGGDTDTQYF.

The CDR3 DNA is TGTGCCAGCAGTTCCCCCCCGACATTCACTAACTATGGCTACACCTTC. As protein: CASSSPPTFTNYGYTF. This rearrangement joins TRBV28 to TRBJ1-2, with unresolved D. The CDR3 extends over 16 amino acids. Germline CDR1 is MDHEN and CDR2 is SYDVKM. Trimming shortened V by 4 bases and J by 0 bases, and 15 bases separated the two germline ends.

The chain employs TRBV7-2 and TRBJ1-4, with 7 bases aligning to TRBD1. Germline V gene sequence: CDR1 SGHTA, CDR2 FQGNSA. CDR3 length: 14 amino acids. J was trimmed by 3 bases and V by 6 bases; bases with no gene match: 4. In nucleotides, the CDR3 is TGTGCCAGCAGGTCCGGGACAGCTAATGAAAAACTGTTTTTT. It is translated as CASRSGTANEKLFF.

The chain is built from TRBV5-1 and TRBJ2-1; the D gene is possibly TRBD2 (5 bases). The CDR3 contains 14 residues. Germline assignment: CDR1 SGHRS and CDR2 YFSETQ. The V end was cut by 9 bases, the J end by 0 bases, with 13 bases between. The CDR3 coding sequence is TGCGCCACCCGCCCGGGGAGCTCCTACAATGAGCAGTTCTTC. Translation gives CATRPGSSYNEQFF.

Here the CDR3 reads CASSSQSKRGNEAFF. As DNA, the CDR3 is TGTGCCAGCAGCTCGCAATCGAAAAGGGGGAATGAAGCTTTCTTT. The rearrangement uses TRBV7-6 and TRBJ1-1; D perhaps matches TRBD1 (6 bases). V dropped 4 bases and J dropped 7 bases, with 19 bases sitting between them. Germline V gene sequence: CDR1 SGHVS, CDR2 FNYEAQ. The CDR3 consists of 15 residues.

This chain uses TRBV28 with TRBJ2-1; D not certain. Trimming took off 3 bases at V and 0 bases at J, with 12 bases between the two ends. CDR1 and CDR2 (germline): MDHEN, SYDVKM. The CDR3 runs 16 residues. The CDR3 spells CASSFLVFSSYNEQFF. DNA of the CDR3: TGTGCCAGCAGTTTCCTTGTCTTTAGCTCCTACAATGAGCAGTTCTTC.

This clone occurred a few times. The V and J genes are TRBV28 and TRBJ2-6, with a weak D call TRBD1 (5 bases). Germline CDR1 and CDR2: MDHEN and SYDVKM. With 7 bases removed from V and 1 base from J, the gap between germline ends came to 8 bases. CDR3 size: 14 residues. This chain's CDR3 is CASNKGSGANVLTF. Here the CDR3 DNA reads TGTGCCAGCAATAAGGGGTCTGGGGCCAACGTCCTGACTTTC. The entire variable domain, with the rest obtained from reference TRBV28 and TRBJ2-6, is as follows: DVKVTQSSRYLVKRTGEKVFLECVQDMDHENMFWYRQDPGLGLRLIYFSYDVKMKEKGDIPEGYSVSREKKERFSLILESASTNQTSMYLCASNKGSGANVLTFGAGSRLTVL.

The V and J genes are TRBV19 and TRBJ1-5, with a possible D match to TRBD1 (6 bases). The length of the CDR3 is 16 residues. Looked up from germline, CDR1 is LNHDA and CDR2 is SQIVND (reference sequence). The V end lost 4 bases, the J end lost 0 bases, and 13 bases lay between the germline ends. DNA for the CDR3: TGTGCCAGTAGTACCGCAGGGGCATCTAGCAATCAGCCCCAGCATTTT. It specifies CASSTAGASSNQPQHF.

This clone was seen only once. The chain uses TRBV7-9 and TRBJ1-2, with 7 nucleotides matching TRBD1. V lost 5 bases, J lost 6 bases, and 9 bases stayed unmatched. CDR1 and CDR2 from the germline V gene are SEHNR and FQNEAQ (reference sequence). The CDR3 is 14 residues long. The CDR3 DNA reads TGTGCCAGCAGCCTACTCAGGGGGTCTGATGGCTACACCTTC. It yields the protein CASSLLRGSDGYTF.

This chain links TRBV5-1 with TRBJ2-3; possible D gene TRBD1, 5 bases. The germline CDR1 and CDR2 sequences are SGHRS and YFSETQ. Between the trimmed V and J ends, which lost 1 base and 2 bases, there was a span of 8 bases. This CDR3 has 14 residues. CDR3 nucleotides: TGCGCCAGCAGCTTGACAGGATACACAGATACGCAGTATTTT. This encodes CASSLTGYTDTQYF.

The CDR3 DNA is TGTGCCAGCAGGGACTCCTGGGGGGGTACGCAGTATTTT. This codes for CASRDSWGGTQYF. The rearrangement links TRBV2 to TRBJ2-3; 7 bases fit TRBD2. CDR1 SNHLY and CDR2 FYNNEI come from the germline V gene. Trimming took 6 bases from V and 8 from J; bases not matched to a gene: 8. The CDR3 runs 13 residues.

The chain uses TRBV5-4 and TRBJ2-7; maybe TRBD1 (6 bases). The germline CDR1 and CDR2 sequences are SGHNT and YYREEE (reference sequence). This CDR3 spans 14 amino acids. Between the trimmed V and J ends, which lost 0 bases and 3 bases, there was a span of 10 bases. CDR3 region: CASSLDRDDYEQYV. The CDR3 nucleotides are TGTGCCAGCAGCTTGGACAGGGATGACTACGAGCAGTACGTC.